This T cell receptor (beta chain) was sequenced for a study of blood T cell repertoires in COVID-19. Study details: Samples representing acute and convalescent COVID-19 were sourced from the United States, Italy and Spain.

Repertoires were generated with immunoSEQ multiplex PCR, while TCRdb's copy carries only in-frame clones and drops some. The profile shows 170,000 or so clones, about 82% of them singletons. Sequenced material: peripheral blood. This clonotype was obtained from a man in his forties or fifties with active or convalescent COVID-19.

CDR3: CASRPGGINYGYTF. CDR3 coding DNA: TGTGCCAGCAGGCCAGGCGGGATTAACTATGGCTACACCTTC. The chain couples TRBV2 to TRBJ1-2; D unresolved. Germline CDR1 reads SNHLY; CDR2 reads FYNNEI. This CDR3 region has 14 residues. V was clipped by 6 bases and J by 1 base, with 12 bases between them.